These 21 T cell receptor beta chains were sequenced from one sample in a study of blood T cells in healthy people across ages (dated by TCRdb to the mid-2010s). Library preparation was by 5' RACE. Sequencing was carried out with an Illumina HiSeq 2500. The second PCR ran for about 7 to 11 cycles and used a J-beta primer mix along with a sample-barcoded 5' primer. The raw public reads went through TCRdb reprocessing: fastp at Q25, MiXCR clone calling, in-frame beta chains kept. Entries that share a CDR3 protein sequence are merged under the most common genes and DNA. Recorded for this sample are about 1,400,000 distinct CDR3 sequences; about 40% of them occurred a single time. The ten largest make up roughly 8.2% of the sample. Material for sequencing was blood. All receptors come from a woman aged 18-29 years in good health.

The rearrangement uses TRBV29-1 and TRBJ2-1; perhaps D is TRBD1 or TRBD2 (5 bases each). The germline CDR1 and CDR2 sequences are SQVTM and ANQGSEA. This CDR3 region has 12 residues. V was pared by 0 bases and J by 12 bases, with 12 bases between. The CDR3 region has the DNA TGCAGCGTTGAAGAGGGGGACGGTCGGCAGTTCTTC. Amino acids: CSVEEGDGRQFF.

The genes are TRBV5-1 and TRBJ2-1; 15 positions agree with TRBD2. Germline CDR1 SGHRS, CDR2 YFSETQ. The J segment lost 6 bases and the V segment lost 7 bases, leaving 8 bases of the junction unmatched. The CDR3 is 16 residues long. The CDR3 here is CASGLAGGPPPNEQFF. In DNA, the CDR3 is TGCGCCAGCGGACTAGCGGGGGGGCCCCCCCCCAATGAGCAGTTCTTC.

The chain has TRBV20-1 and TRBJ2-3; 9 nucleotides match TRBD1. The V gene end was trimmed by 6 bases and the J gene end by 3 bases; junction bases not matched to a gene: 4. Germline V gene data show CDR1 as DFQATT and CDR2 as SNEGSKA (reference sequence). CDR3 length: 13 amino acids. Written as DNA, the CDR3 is TGCAGTGCGGGACAGGGCAAAACAGATACGCAGTATTTT. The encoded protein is CSAGQGKTDTQYF.

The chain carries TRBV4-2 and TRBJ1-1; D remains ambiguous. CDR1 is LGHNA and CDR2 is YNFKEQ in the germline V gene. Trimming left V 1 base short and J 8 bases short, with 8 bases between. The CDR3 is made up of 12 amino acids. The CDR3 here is CASSQVRKEAFF. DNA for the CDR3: TGTGCCAGCAGCCAAGTTAGAAAAGAAGCTTTCTTT.

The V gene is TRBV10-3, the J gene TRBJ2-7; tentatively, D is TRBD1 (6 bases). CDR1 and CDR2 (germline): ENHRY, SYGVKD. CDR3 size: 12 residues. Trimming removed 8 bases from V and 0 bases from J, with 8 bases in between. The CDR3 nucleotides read TGTGCCATCGGGGACATCTCCTACGAGCAGTACTTC. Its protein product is CAIGDISYEQYF.

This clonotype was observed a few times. The CDR3 sequence: CSVTGKGGYTF. The CDR3 bases are TGCAGCGTAACGGGAAAGGGCGGCTACACCTTC. This sequence joins TRBV29-1 and TRBJ1-2; D unclear. CDR1 and CDR2 from the germline V gene are SQVTM and ANQGSEA. The CDR3 covers 11 residues. V gave up 6 bases and J gave up 8 bases, with 13 bases separating them.

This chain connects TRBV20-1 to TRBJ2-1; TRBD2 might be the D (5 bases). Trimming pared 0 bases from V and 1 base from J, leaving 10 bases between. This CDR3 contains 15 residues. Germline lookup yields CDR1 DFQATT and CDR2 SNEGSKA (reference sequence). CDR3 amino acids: CSARDRRGSYNEQFF. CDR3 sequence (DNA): TGCAGTGCTAGAGATCGTCGGGGATCCTACAATGAGCAGTTCTTC.

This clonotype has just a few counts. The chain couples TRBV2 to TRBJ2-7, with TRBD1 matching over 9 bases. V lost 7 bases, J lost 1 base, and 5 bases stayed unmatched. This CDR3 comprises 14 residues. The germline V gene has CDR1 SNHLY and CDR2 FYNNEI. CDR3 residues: CASTGGQGSYEQYF. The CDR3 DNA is TGTGCCAGCACCGGGGGACAGGGTTCCTACGAGCAGTACTTC.

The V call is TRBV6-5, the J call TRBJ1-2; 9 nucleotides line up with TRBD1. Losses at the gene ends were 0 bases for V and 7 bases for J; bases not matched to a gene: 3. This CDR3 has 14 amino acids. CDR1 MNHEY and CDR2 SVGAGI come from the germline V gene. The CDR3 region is CASSYSTGQGGYTF. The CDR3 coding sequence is TGTGCCAGCAGTTACTCGACGGGACAGGGTGGCTACACCTTC.

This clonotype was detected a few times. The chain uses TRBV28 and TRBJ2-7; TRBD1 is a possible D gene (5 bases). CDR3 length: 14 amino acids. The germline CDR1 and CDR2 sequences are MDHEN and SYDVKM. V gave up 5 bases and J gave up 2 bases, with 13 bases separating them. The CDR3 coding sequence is TGTGCCAGCAGTCCCGCGGACAATCCCTACGAGCAGTACTTC. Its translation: CASSPADNPYEQYF.

The CDR3 DNA follows: TGCAGTGCTGGGGATGGAAGCTCCTACGAGCAGTACTTC. It translates to CSAGDGSSYEQYF. The rearrangement joins TRBV20-1 to TRBJ2-7; no clear D gene. Germline CDR1 reads DFQATT; CDR2 reads SNEGSKA (reference sequence). Trimming left V 5 bases short and J 0 bases short, with 11 bases between. CDR3 length: 13 amino acids.

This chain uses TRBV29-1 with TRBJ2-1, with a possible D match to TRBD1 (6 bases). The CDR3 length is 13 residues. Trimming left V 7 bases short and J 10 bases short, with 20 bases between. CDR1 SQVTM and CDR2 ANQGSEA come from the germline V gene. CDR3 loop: CSGRATGFGEQFF. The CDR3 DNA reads TGCAGCGGTCGAGCCACAGGGTTTGGGGAGCAGTTCTTC.

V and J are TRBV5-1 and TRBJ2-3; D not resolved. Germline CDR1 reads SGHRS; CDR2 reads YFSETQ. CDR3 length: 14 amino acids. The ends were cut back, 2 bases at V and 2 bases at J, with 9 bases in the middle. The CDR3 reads CASSFWQNTDTQYF. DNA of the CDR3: TGCGCCAGCAGCTTCTGGCAGAACACAGATACGCAGTATTTT. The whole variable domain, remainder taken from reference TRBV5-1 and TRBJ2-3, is KAGVTQTPRYLIKTRGQQVTLSCSPISGHRSVSWYQQTPGQGLQFLFEYFSETQRNKGNFPGRFSGRQFSNSRSEMNVSTLELGDSALYLCASSFWQNTDTQYFGPGTRLTVL.

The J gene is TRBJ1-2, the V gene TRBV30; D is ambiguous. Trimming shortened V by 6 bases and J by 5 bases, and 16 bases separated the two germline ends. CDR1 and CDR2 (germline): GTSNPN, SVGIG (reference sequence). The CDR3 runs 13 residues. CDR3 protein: CACGERAGYGYTF. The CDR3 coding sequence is TGTGCCTGCGGAGAGAGGGCGGGGTATGGCTACACCTTC.

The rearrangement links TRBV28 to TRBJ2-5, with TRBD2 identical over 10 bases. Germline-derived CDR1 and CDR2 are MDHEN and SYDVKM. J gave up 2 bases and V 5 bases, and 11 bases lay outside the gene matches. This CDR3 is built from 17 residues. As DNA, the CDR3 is TGTGCCAGCAGTGTCTACACTAGCGGGGTGTCACAAGAGACCCAGTACTTC. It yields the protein CASSVYTSGVSQETQYF.

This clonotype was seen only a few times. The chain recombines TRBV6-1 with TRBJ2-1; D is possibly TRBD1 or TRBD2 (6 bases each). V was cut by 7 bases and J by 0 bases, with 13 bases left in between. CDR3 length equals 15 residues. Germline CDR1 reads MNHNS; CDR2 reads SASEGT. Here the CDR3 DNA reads TGTGCCAGCATCCTGCGGGACAACTCCTACAATGAGCAGTTCTTC. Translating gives CASILRDNSYNEQFF.

The DNA of the CDR3 is TGTGCCAGCAGCTTCAGTAGCGGGAAGACGACCTACGAGCAGTTCTTC. This sequence encodes CASSFSSGKTTYEQFF. The V gene is TRBV7-2, the J gene TRBJ2-1; 8 nucleotides line up with TRBD2. V shed 3 bases and J 10 bases; nucleotides not matched to a gene: 14. The CDR3 length is 16 residues. Germline V gene sequence: CDR1 SGHTA, CDR2 FQGNSA.

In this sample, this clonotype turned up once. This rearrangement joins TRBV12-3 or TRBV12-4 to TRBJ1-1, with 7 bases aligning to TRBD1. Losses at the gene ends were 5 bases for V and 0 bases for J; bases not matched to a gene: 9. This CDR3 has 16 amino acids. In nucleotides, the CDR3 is TGTGCCAGCAGTGGGCCAGGGGGGTCCCTGAACACTGAAGCTTTCTTT. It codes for CASSGPGGSLNTEAFF.

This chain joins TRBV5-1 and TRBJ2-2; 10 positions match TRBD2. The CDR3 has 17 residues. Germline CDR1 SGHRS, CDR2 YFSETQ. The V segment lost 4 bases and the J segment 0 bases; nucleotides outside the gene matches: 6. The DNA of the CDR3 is TGCGCCAGCAGCGAGCTAGCGGGGGCGTCGAACACCGGGGAGCTGTTTTTT. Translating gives CASSELAGASNTGELFF.

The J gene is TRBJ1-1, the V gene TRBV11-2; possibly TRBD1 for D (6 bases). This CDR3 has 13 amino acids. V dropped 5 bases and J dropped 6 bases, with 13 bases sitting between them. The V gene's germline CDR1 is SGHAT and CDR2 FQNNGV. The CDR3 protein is CASSPPNRAEAFF. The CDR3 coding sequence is TGTGCCAGCAGCCCCCCCAACAGGGCTGAAGCTTTCTTT. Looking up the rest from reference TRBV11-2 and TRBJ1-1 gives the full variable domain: EAGVAQSPRYKIIEKRQSVAFWCNPISGHATLYWYQQILGQGPKLLIQFQNNGVVDDSQLPKDRFSAERLKGVDSTLKIQPAKLEDSAVYLCASSPPNRAEAFFGQGTRLTVV.

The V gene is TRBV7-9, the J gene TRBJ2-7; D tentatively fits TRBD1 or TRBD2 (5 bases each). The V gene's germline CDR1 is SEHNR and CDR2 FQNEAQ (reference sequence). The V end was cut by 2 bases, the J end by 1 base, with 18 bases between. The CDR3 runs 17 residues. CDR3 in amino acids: CASSLPGPYLGSYEQYF. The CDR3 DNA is TGTGCCAGCAGCTTACCGGGACCCTATTTGGGGTCCTACGAGCAGTACTTC.